What follows is one T cell receptor beta chain and its context. Its antigen is not known. This sample was included in a study of cytomegalovirus exposure and HLA in healthy donors. Primers for the PCR totalled 60 Vbeta and 13 Jbeta. Assay used: immunoSEQ multiplex PCR; TCRdb lists only in-frame clones, some missing. This sample has around 170,000 clones, with about 78% found just once. CDR1 is SGDLS and CDR2 is YYNGEE in the germline V gene. Trimming took 0 bases from V and 5 from J; bases not matched to a gene: 7. The CDR3 consists of 16 residues. Study-wide findings and caveats: After further analysis at a later stage, 15,000 to 20,000 TCR beta sequences were associated with HLA alleles at 0.05 false discovery rate. The classifier reportedly diagnosed cytomegalovirus status with high specificity and sensitivity. An analysis done earlier found most TCR beta V segments productive about 90% or about 30% of the time. TCR beta chains associated with HLA were, in a later analysis, more clonally expanded than equally common others.

This receptor was taken from a male donor in good health and CMV-seronegative. The material sequenced was PBMCs. V is TRBV9 and J is TRBJ2-1; 8 bases align to TRBD2. This CDR3 reads CASSVEAGGLNNEQFF. CDR3 bases: TGTGCCAGCAGCGTAGAGGCGGGGGGACTTAACAATGAGCAGTTCTTC.